The 32 T cell receptor beta chains listed next were all sequenced from one sample in a study of blood T cell repertoires in COVID-19. The method was immunoSEQ multiplex PCR; TCRdb's version includes in-frame clones alone and lacks a portion of them. The profile shows about 250,000 clones, roughly 85% of them singletons. The sequencing input was peripheral blood. All receptors come from a man younger than 35 with active or convalescent COVID-19.

The chain recombines TRBV7-8 with TRBJ2-3; 7 bases fit TRBD2. Germline CDR1 reads SGHVS; CDR2 reads FQNEAQ. V trimming: 3 bases; J trimming: 2 bases; junction bases outside the gene matches: 5. CDR3 length: 15 residues. The CDR3 sequence: CASSLLGGTTDTQYF. Written as DNA, the CDR3 is TGTGCCAGCAGCTTGCTCGGGGGGACCACAGATACGCAGTATTTT.

Only a few counts were recorded for this clone. The chain joins TRBV28 to TRBJ1-2; D not resolved. Germline-derived CDR1 and CDR2 are MDHEN and SYDVKM. The CDR3 extends over 16 amino acids. Trimming took off 6 bases at V and 2 bases at J, with 19 bases between the two ends. This CDR3 is CASSPPGRASNYGYTF. The CDR3 DNA reads as TGTGCCAGCAGCCCTCCGGGGAGAGCCTCCAACTATGGCTACACCTTC.

The sample holds one count of this clone. V and J are TRBV5-4 and TRBJ2-7; TRBD1 is a possible D gene (6 bases). Germline V gene lookup returns CDR1 SGHNT and CDR2 YYREEE (reference sequence). V lost 4 bases and J 0 bases, leaving 17 bases between the germline ends. The CDR3 is made up of 16 amino acids. CDR3 sequence: CASSQGTFGGSYEQYF. The CDR3 coding sequence is TGTGCCAGCAGCCAGGGGACATTCGGAGGCTCCTACGAGCAGTACTTC.

The rearrangement uses TRBV28 and TRBJ1-1; 7 bases are a match to TRBD1. CDR1 and CDR2 (germline): MDHEN, SYDVKM. V lost 5 bases and J lost 13; bases outside the gene matches: 10. The CDR3 contains 12 residues. The CDR3 loop reads CASSRGQVQGFF. DNA of the CDR3: TGTGCCAGCAGTCGCGGACAGGTCCAAGGTTTCTTT.

V is TRBV9 and J is TRBJ2-6; 11 bases line up with TRBD1. The CDR3 is 17 residues long. Looked up from germline, CDR1 is SGDLS and CDR2 is YYNGEE. V lost 3 bases, J lost 0 bases, and 2 bases stayed unmatched. The CDR3 is CASSAGQGVSGANVLTF. As DNA, the CDR3 is TGTGCCAGCAGCGCGGGACAGGGGGTCTCTGGGGCCAACGTCCTGACTTTC.

This chain connects TRBV6-6 to TRBJ1-6; D is perhaps TRBD1 (5 bases). Germline CDR1 is MNHNY and CDR2 is SVGAGI (reference sequence). The CDR3 length is 18 residues. The V end lost 6 bases, the J end lost 10 bases, and 28 bases lay between the germline ends. In nucleotides, the CDR3 is TGTGCCAGCAGCCGAACCCTGAACCAGGGTATTATCGGGTCACCCCTCCACTTT. It specifies CASSRTLNQGIIGSPLHF.

The chain couples TRBV5-1 to TRBJ1-1; D is perhaps TRBD1 (5 bases). V lost 2 bases, J lost 2 bases, and 10 bases lay in between. Germline V gives CDR1 SGHRS, CDR2 YFSETQ. The CDR3 is 14 amino acids. CDR3 residues: CASSLIGVNTEAFF. Written as DNA, the CDR3 is TGCGCCAGCAGCTTAATAGGGGTAAACACTGAAGCTTTCTTT.

V is TRBV23-1 and J is TRBJ1-1; D may be TRBD1 (5 bases). TRBV23-1 is an ORF, and what it does is uncertain. V was trimmed by 4 bases and J by 0 bases, leaving 18 bases between them. The CDR3 is made up of 17 amino acids. The CDR3: CASSLGGPHAMNTEAFF. CDR3 nucleotide sequence: TGCGCCAGCAGTCTGGGGGGACCCCACGCCATGAACACTGAAGCTTTCTTT.

This chain links TRBV24-1 with TRBJ2-1; the D gene is possibly TRBD2 (6 bases). The CDR3 spans 13 residues. V lost 6 bases, J lost 6 bases, and 11 bases lay in between. Per germline, CDR1 KGHDR and CDR2 SFDVKD. This CDR3 reads CATSSTGANEQFF. The CDR3 region has the DNA TGTGCCACCAGTTCGACGGGAGCCAATGAGCAGTTCTTC.

The chain uses TRBV6-7 and TRBJ2-7; D might be TRBD2 (5 bases). TRBV6-7 belongs to the ORF category, with a function that is uncertain. The CDR3 is 16 amino acids. Trimming cost V 0 bases and J 2 bases, with 14 bases left between them. CDR3 residues: CASSYSTLGAAYEQYF. The CDR3 DNA reads TGTGCCAGCAGTTACTCGACCTTGGGAGCAGCCTACGAGCAGTACTTC.

This clone occurred once. The chain recombines TRBV7-9 with TRBJ2-1; 8 bases align to TRBD2. CDR1 is SEHNR and CDR2 is FQNEAQ in the germline V gene (reference sequence). CDR3 length: 14 residues. The ends lost 5 bases at V and 8 bases at J; junction bases unmatched: 8. CDR3 region: CASSEISGADEQFF. Here the CDR3 DNA reads TGTGCCAGCAGCGAAATTAGCGGGGCCGATGAGCAGTTCTTC.

The chain couples TRBV7-9 to TRBJ2-7, with D possibly TRBD2 on 5 matching bases. Looked up from germline, CDR1 is SEHNR and CDR2 is FQNEAQ (reference sequence). The CDR3 has 14 residues. Trimming pared 0 bases from V and 3 bases from J, leaving 9 bases between. CDR3 protein: CASSLAVRDYEQYF. Here the CDR3 DNA reads TGTGCCAGCAGCTTAGCGGTGAGGGACTACGAGCAGTACTTC.

The CDR3 sequence is CAWTGQNTEAFF. DNA for the CDR3: TGTGCCTGGACAGGACAGAACACTGAAGCTTTCTTT. The chain combines TRBV30 with TRBJ1-1; maybe TRBD1 (5 bases). The CDR3 totals 12 residues. Germline CDR1 is GTSNPN and CDR2 is SVGIG (reference sequence). V lost 4 bases, J lost 1 base, and 7 bases lay in between.

The chain employs TRBV4-1 and TRBJ2-5; possibly TRBD1 for D (5 bases). CDR3 size: 14 residues. Trimming removed 0 bases at V and 4 bases at J, with 9 bases between. In germline, CDR1 is MGHRA, CDR2 YSYEKL. The CDR3 loop reads CASSQDPRAETQYF. The CDR3 bases are TGCGCCAGCAGCCAAGATCCCAGGGCAGAGACCCAGTACTTC.

The CDR3 bases are TGCGCCAGCAGCTTGGCGACGGGAAATTCACCCCTCCACTTT. This translates into CASSLATGNSPLHF. The chain uses TRBV5-1 and TRBJ1-6, with D unclear. Looked up from germline, CDR1 is SGHRS and CDR2 is YFSETQ. The germline V and J ends were trimmed by 0 bases and 7 bases, with 8 bases remaining between them. CDR3 length: 14 amino acids.

This clone was detected only once. V gene TRBV11-1 combines with J gene TRBJ1-1, with D hard to call. This CDR3 contains 16 residues. V lost 5 bases to trimming and J lost 2 bases, with 18 bases between them. Germline V gives CDR1 SGHAT, CDR2 FQDESV (reference sequence). The CDR3 sequence is CASSPRGAAKNTEAFF. CDR3 in DNA: TGTGCCAGCAGCCCACGGGGAGCCGCTAAAAACACTGAAGCTTTCTTT.

The chain employs TRBV19 and TRBJ2-7; 8 positions match TRBD1. Trimming cost V 3 bases and J 5 bases; bases outside gene matches: 6. The germline V gene has CDR1 LNHDA and CDR2 SQIVND (reference sequence). The CDR3 covers 14 residues. The CDR3 nucleotides are TGTGCCAGTAGTATCAGGCAGGGGGCCGACGAGCAGTACTTC. This translates into CASSIRQGADEQYF.

This clone was recorded once. This chain uses TRBV13 with TRBJ2-2; 8 positions agree with TRBD1. V dropped 4 bases and J dropped 7; count of bases not matched to a gene: 8. The germline V gene has CDR1 PRHDT and CDR2 FYEKMQ (reference sequence). The CDR3 has 15 amino acids. Written as DNA, the CDR3 is TGTGCCAGCAGCTATCCCAGGGGGCAGGGCGGGGAGCTGTTTTTT. Its protein product is CASSYPRGQGGELFF.

In this sample, this clone turned up once. J is TRBJ2-1 and V is TRBV19; 13 positions agree with TRBD2. The CDR3 runs 19 residues. J was trimmed by 0 bases and V by 5 bases; bases with no gene match: 10. Looked up from germline, CDR1 is LNHDA and CDR2 is SQIVND (reference sequence). The CDR3 nucleotides are TGTGCCAGTAGTCCCGGACTAGCGGGAGCCCTTAGCTCCTACAATGAGCAGTTCTTC. This translates into CASSPGLAGALSSYNEQFF. Looking up the rest from reference TRBV19 and TRBJ2-1 gives the full variable domain: DGGITQSPKYLFRKEGQNVTLSCEQNLNHDAMYWYRQDPGQGLRLIYYSQIVNDFQKGDIAEGYSVSREKKESFPLTVTSAQKNPTAFYLCASSPGLAGALSSYNEQFFGPGTRLTVL.

The chain carries TRBV6-6 and TRBJ1-1, with TRBD1 matching over 11 bases. CDR1 and CDR2 (germline): MNHNY, SVGAGI (reference sequence). The CDR3 has 14 amino acids. V was clipped by 4 bases and J by 5 bases; unmatched bases: 3. CDR3 protein: CASSWTGGNTEAFF. Here the CDR3 DNA reads TGTGCCAGCAGTTGGACAGGGGGCAATACTGAAGCTTTCTTT.

This chain uses TRBV19 with TRBJ1-1, with D tentatively TRBD1 (5 bases). This CDR3 contains 14 residues. Germline loops: CDR1 LNHDA, CDR2 SQIVND (reference sequence). V lost 3 bases to trimming and J lost 2 bases, with 10 bases between them. This CDR3 reads CASSIDSHNTEAFF. The CDR3 nucleotides are TGTGCCAGTAGTATTGACAGTCACAACACTGAAGCTTTCTTT.

The J gene is TRBJ2-1, the V gene TRBV6-5; 9 bases are a match to TRBD1. In germline, CDR1 is MNHEY, CDR2 SVGAGI. The CDR3 has 15 residues. V shed 7 bases and J 3 bases; nucleotides not matched to a gene: 7. In nucleotides, the CDR3 is TGTGCCAGCACCCCTGCGGGACAGGGCTACAATGAGCAGTTCTTC. It encodes CASTPAGQGYNEQFF.

This clone was counted between two and nine times. The V and J genes are TRBV18 and TRBJ1-1; D call uncertain. The CDR3 covers 13 residues. Germline CDR1 and CDR2: KGHSH and LQKENI. V lost 2 bases and J 6 bases, leaving 10 bases between the germline ends. CDR3 DNA sequence: TGTGCCAGCTCACCAGAACTTTTATCTGAAGCTTTCTTT. It is translated as CASSPELLSEAFF. Combining the CDR3 with reference TRBV18 and TRBJ1-1 gives the whole variable domain NAGVMQNPRHLVRRRGQEARLRCSPMKGHSHVYWYRQLPEEGLKFMVYLQKENIIDESGMPKERFSAEFPKEGPSILRIQQVVRGDSAAYFCASSPELLSEAFFGQGTRLTVV.

This sequence joins TRBV6-4 and TRBJ2-2, with D possibly matching TRBD2 (6 bases). V lost 3 bases and J lost 4, with 12 bases in between. The CDR3 contains 15 residues. Germline loops: CDR1 MRHNA, CDR2 SNTAGT. The CDR3 DNA reads as TGTGCCAGCAGTGAACTAGCAGACGGCACCGGGGAGCTGTTTTTT. This codes for CASSELADGTGELFF.

The genes are TRBV28 and TRBJ1-5; no firm D call. Germline-derived CDR1 and CDR2 are MDHEN and SYDVKM. The CDR3 sequence is 14 residues long. Between the trimmed V and J ends, which lost 2 bases and 0 bases, there was a span of 5 bases. DNA of the CDR3: TGTGCCAGCAGTTTAGTTCATAGCAATCAGCCCCAGCATTTT. Translation: CASSLVHSNQPQHF.

This clone was detected once. The J gene is TRBJ1-1, the V gene TRBV19; 8 positions match TRBD1. The CDR3 runs to 14 residues. V lost 5 bases to trimming and J lost 0 bases; unmatched junction nucleotides: 2. The V gene's germline CDR1 is LNHDA and CDR2 SQIVND (reference sequence). In nucleotides, the CDR3 is TGTGCCAGTAGTCAGGACAGGGTGAACACTGAAGCTTTCTTT. It encodes CASSQDRVNTEAFF.

The chain carries TRBV5-6 and TRBJ1-1; no definite D call. The CDR3 loop spans 17 amino acids. Germline CDR1 SGHDT, CDR2 YYEEEE. Deletions cut 0 bases from V and 4 bases from J, with 19 bases between. CDR3 protein: CASSLVLGRPVSTEAFF. CDR3 sequence (DNA): TGTGCCAGCAGCTTGGTGTTGGGCAGGCCGGTGAGCACTGAAGCTTTCTTT.

J is TRBJ2-3 and V is TRBV7-2; 7 nucleotides agree with TRBD2. Looked up from germline, CDR1 is SGHTA and CDR2 is FQGNSA. This CDR3 is 16 amino acids long. Trimming at V came to 3 bases and at J to 2 bases, leaving 8 bases not matched to a gene. This CDR3 is CASSLERGLNTDTQYF. CDR3 DNA: TGTGCCAGCAGCTTGGAGCGGGGATTAAACACAGATACGCAGTATTTT.

The gene calls are TRBV6-2 or TRBV6-3 and TRBJ2-1, with 10 bases fitting TRBD2. V trimming: 3 bases; J trimming: 5 bases; junction bases outside the gene matches: 7. This CDR3 contains 16 residues. Germline CDR1 is MNHEY and CDR2 is SVGEGT. In nucleotides, the CDR3 is TGTGCCAGCAGTTATCCCGCCCTAGCGGGGGACAATGAGCAGTTCTTC. It specifies CASSYPALAGDNEQFF.

This CDR3 is CAWSYQGSYGYTF. The CDR3, as DNA: TGTGCCTGGAGTTATCAGGGTAGCTATGGCTACACCTTC. The chain has TRBV30 and TRBJ1-2; D perhaps matches TRBD1 (5 bases). V dropped 2 bases and J dropped 4 bases, with 11 bases sitting between them. The CDR3 extends over 13 amino acids. Germline V gene sequence: CDR1 GTSNPN, CDR2 SVGIG (reference sequence).

The rearrangement uses TRBV12-3 or TRBV12-4 and TRBJ2-3, with D hard to call. Trimming pared 11 bases from V and 4 bases from J, leaving 13 bases between. CDR3 length: 12 residues. As DNA, the CDR3 is TGTGCCCAGGCCCCCTTGGCAGATACGCAGTATTTT. Its protein is CAQAPLADTQYF.

The rearrangement uses TRBV19 and TRBJ2-5; 7 nucleotides agree with TRBD2. Germline-derived CDR1 and CDR2 are LNHDA and SQIVND (reference sequence). CDR3 size: 14 residues. J lost 4 bases, V lost 5 bases, and 7 bases had no gene match. As DNA, the CDR3 is TGTGCCAGTAGTTCGGGACTACTAAGAGAGACCCAGTACTTC. Encoded protein: CASSSGLLRETQYF.